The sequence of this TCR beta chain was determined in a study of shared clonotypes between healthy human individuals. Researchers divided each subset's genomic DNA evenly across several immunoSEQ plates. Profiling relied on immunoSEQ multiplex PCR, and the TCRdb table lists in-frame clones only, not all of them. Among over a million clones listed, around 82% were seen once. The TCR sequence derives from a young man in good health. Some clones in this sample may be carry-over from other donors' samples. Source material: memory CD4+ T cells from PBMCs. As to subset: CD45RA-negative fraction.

CDR3 sequence reads: CAWSPADSTGVIQYF. The CDR3, as DNA: TGTGCCTGGAGTCCCGCGGACAGTACGGGGGTCATTCAGTACTTC. The V gene is TRBV30, the J gene TRBJ2-4; D could derive from TRBD1 or TRBD2 (6 bases each). The CDR3 has 15 amino acids. Trimming cost V 2 bases and J 9 bases, with 20 bases left between them. Germline CDR1 reads GTSNPN; CDR2 reads SVGIG (reference sequence).